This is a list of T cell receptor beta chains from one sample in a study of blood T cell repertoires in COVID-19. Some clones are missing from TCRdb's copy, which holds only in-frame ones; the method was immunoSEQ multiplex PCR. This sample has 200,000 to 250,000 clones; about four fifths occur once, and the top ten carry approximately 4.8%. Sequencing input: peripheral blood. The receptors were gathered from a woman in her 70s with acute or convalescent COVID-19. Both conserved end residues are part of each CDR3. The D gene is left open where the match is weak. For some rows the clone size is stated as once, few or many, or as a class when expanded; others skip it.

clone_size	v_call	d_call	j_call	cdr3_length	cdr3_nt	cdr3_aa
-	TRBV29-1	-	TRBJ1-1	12	TGCAGCGTAAGACAGGTTCCCACTGAAGCTTTCTTT	CSVRQVPTEAFF
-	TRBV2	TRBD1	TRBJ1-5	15	TGTGCCAGCAGTCCAGACAGGGGATCAAGTCAGCCCCAGCATTTT	CASSPDRGSSQPQHF
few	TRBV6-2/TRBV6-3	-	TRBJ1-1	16	TGTGCCAGCAGTTTCGCGACGGGCAGGGTAGACACTGAAGCTTTCTTT	CASSFATGRVDTEAFF
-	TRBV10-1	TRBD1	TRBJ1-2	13	TGCGCCAGCAGTCCCCAGGGGGCTTATGGCTACACCTTC	CASSPQGAYGYTF
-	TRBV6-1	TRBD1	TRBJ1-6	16	TGTGCCAGCGGTGTGCCGTTACAGGGGACAAACTCACCCCTCCACTTT	CASGVPLQGTNSPLHF
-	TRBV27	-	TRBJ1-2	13	TGTGCCAGCACTTCGCAGGCAGGGTATGGCTACACCTTC	CASTSQAGYGYTF
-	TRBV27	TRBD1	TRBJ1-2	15	TGTGCCAGCACCTTGACCGGGACAGGCAGATATGGCTACACCTTC	CASTLTGTGRYGYTF
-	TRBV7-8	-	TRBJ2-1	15	TGTGCCAGCAGCTTCTGGGGGGGCTCTAACAATGAGCAGTTCTTC	CASSFWGGSNNEQFF
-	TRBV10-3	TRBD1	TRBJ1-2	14	TGTGCCATCAGTGATCAACAGGGGAACTATGGCTACACCTTC	CAISDQQGNYGYTF
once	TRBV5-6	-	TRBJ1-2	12	TGTGCCAGCAGCTTGGATCGGAGGGGCTACACCTTC	CASSLDRRGYTF
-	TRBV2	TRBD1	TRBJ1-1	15	TGTGCCAGCAGGGCTATGACAGGGGAGAGTTCTGAAGCTTTCTTT	CASRAMTGESSEAFF
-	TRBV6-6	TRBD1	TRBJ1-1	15	TGTGCCAGCAGGGTCGACAGGGGGCGAAGGGCTGAAGCTTTCTTT	CASRVDRGRRAEAFF
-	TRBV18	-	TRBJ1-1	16	TGTGCCAGCTCAAGGGCCCAAGGGGTGATGAACACTGAAGCTTTCTTT	CASSRAQGVMNTEAFF
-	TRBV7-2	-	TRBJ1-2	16	TGTGCCAGCAGCATTTCGCGGGGAACTCCTAGTTATGGCTACACCTTC	CASSISRGTPSYGYTF
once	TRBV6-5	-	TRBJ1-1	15	TGTGCCAGCAGTTACACGGGCCTTGGAGGGACTGAAGCTTTCTTT	CASSYTGLGGTEAFF
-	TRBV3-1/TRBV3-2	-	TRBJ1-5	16	TGTGCCAGCAGCCATCCGGACAGCTATAGCAATCAGCCCCAGCATTTT	CASSHPDSYSNQPQHF
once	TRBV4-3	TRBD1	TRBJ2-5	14	TGCGCCAGCAGCCAAGCGGACAGGGGAGAGACCCAGTACTTC	CASSQADRGETQYF
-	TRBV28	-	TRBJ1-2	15	TGTGCCAGCAGTCTATCAGGGGCCCCTAACTATGGCTACACCTTC	CASSLSGAPNYGYTF
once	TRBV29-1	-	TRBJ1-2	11	TGCAGCGTTGGACAGAGCGATGGCTACACCTTC	CSVGQSDGYTF
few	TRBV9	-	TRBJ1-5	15	TGTGCCAGCAGCAAGGGGACAACTCCGAATCAGCCCCAGCATTTT	CASSKGTTPNQPQHF
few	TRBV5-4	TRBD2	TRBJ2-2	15	TGTGCCAGCAGCTTGACTAGCGTATACACCGGGGAGCTGTTTTTT	CASSLTSVYTGELFF
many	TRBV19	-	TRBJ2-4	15	TGTGCCAGTAGTATGCCCCTACTAGCCAAAAACATTCAGTACTTC	CASSMPLLAKNIQYF
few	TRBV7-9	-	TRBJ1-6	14	TGTGCCAGCAGCGATAACATCTATAATTCACCCCTCCACTTT	CASSDNIYNSPLHF
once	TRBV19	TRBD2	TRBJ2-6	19	TGTGCCAGTAGTATAGCCGCGGGGGGGCCTTCGGGCGGGGCCAACGTCCTGACTTTC	CASSIAAGGPSGGANVLTF
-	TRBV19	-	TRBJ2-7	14	TGTGCCAGTAGTTGCAGGGATATTAGGGTCGAGCAGTACTTC	CASSCRDIRVEQYF
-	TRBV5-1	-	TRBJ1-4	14	TGCGCCAGCAGCTTGGCCGGGACTAATGAAAAACTGTTTTTT	CASSLAGTNEKLFF
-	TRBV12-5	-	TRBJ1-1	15	TGTGCTAGTGGTTTCTCCTCTTCCGGGAACACTGAAGCTTTCTTT	CASGFSSSGNTEAFF
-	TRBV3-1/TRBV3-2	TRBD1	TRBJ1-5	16	TGTGCCAGCAGCCAAGGGACAGGGCATGGCAATCAGCCCCAGCATTTT	CASSQGTGHGNQPQHF
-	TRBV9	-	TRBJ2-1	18	TGTGCCAGCAGCGTAGCTTCAGGGGGCGGGAGCTCCTACAATGAGCAGTTCTTC	CASSVASGGGSSYNEQFF
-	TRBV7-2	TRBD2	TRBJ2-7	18	TGTGCCAGCAGCGCTCCGGGACTAGCGGGGGGGCGGCGGTACGAGCAGTACTTC	CASSAPGLAGGRRYEQYF
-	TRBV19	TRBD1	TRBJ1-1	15	TGTGCCAGTAAAAGGACAGGGGTGGCGAACACTGAAGCTTTCTTT	CASKRTGVANTEAFF
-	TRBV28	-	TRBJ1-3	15	TGTGCCAGCAGTTCCCGACTGAACTCTGGAAACACCATATATTTT	CASSSRLNSGNTIYF
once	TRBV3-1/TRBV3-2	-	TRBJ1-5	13	TGTGCCAGCAGTCGAGGCGGCAATCAGCCCCAGCATTTT	CASSRGGNQPQHF
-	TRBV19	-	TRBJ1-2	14	TGTGCCAGTAGCATCAAACCGGGAACTAATGGCTACACCTTC	CASSIKPGTNGYTF
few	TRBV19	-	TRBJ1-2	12	TGTGCCAGTAGTATAGGGAGGAGAGGCTACACCTTC	CASSIGRRGYTF
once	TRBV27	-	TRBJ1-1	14	TGTGCCATTCCGACACATACACTGAACACTGAAGCTTTCTTT	CAIPTHTLNTEAFF
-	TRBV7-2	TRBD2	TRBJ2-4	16	TGTGCCAGCAGCCCGAACGATAGCGGGGGACGAAACATTCAGTACTTC	CASSPNDSGGRNIQYF